The rows below give T cell receptor beta chains drawn from one sample of a study of blood T cell repertoires in COVID-19. TCRdb's table, derived via immunoSEQ multiplex PCR, lists solely in-frame clones and lacks some. The table lists around 200,000 clones, 80% to 90% of them singletons. Material: peripheral blood. All receptors come from a man in his sixties or seventies with active or convalescent COVID-19. Each CDR3 is given with its conserved first and last residue. D genes are given only for firm matches. Rows give clone size only sometimes, using once, few, many, or a class for an expanded clone.

clone size	V gene	J gene	D gene	CDR3 protein	CDR3 DNA
NA	TRBV7-2	TRBJ1-6	NA	CASSLVVAGRSPLHF	TGTGCCAGCAGCTTAGTTGTGGCAGGAAGATCACCCCTCCACTTT
NA	TRBV7-8	TRBJ1-1	NA	CASSRGHYPEAFF	TGTGCCAGCAGCCGGGGGCATTATCCTGAAGCTTTCTTT
NA	TRBV6-6	TRBJ2-5	NA	CASSYSKTQYF	TGTGCCAGCAGTTATTCCAAGACCCAGTACTTC
NA	TRBV3-1/TRBV3-2	TRBJ1-2	NA	CASRYSGDNYGYTF	TGTGCCAGCAGGTATTCCGGGGATAACTATGGCTACACCTTC
NA	TRBV10-2	TRBJ1-2	NA	CASTVEGGGYTF	TGCGCCAGCACGGTCGAAGGCGGCGGCTACACCTTC
NA	TRBV9	TRBJ1-2	NA	CASSVADPGRSGYTF	TGTGCCAGCAGCGTAGCCGATCCGGGGAGAAGTGGCTACACCTTC
NA	TRBV7-9	TRBJ2-1	NA	CASSLRQYNEQFF	TGTGCCAGCAGCTTGAGGCAGTACAATGAGCAGTTCTTC
NA	TRBV5-1	TRBJ1-6	TRBD1	CASSLTGVDSPLHF	TGCGCCAGCAGCTTGACAGGGGTGGATTCACCCCTCCACTTT
NA	TRBV4-2	TRBJ1-1	NA	CASSQDGGGTTEAFF	TGTGCCAGCAGCCAAGATGGCGGGGGAACCACTGAAGCTTTCTTT
NA	TRBV6-5	TRBJ1-1	NA	CATGRGQTNTEAFF	TGTGCCACCGGCCGAGGGCAGACGAACACTGAAGCTTTCTTT
NA	TRBV18	TRBJ2-3	NA	CASSPPGRRISDTQYF	TGTGCCAGCTCACCACCGGGGCGGCGAATATCAGATACGCAGTATTTT
NA	TRBV18	TRBJ2-1	NA	CASSPRGDSSGSYNEQFF	TGTGCCAGCTCACCCCGCGGGGACAGCAGTGGTTCCTACAATGAGCAGTTCTTC
NA	TRBV30	TRBJ1-1	TRBD1	CAWREIHRDRSEAFF	TGTGCCTGGAGGGAAATACACCGGGACAGGTCTGAAGCTTTCTTT
NA	TRBV19	TRBJ2-7	TRBD1	CASRPRSGTGGSYEQYF	TGTGCCAGTAGGCCTCGTAGTGGGACAGGGGGATCCTACGAGCAGTACTTC
NA	TRBV5-6	TRBJ2-2	TRBD1	CASSLEDRGKTGELFF	TGTGCCAGCAGCTTGGAGGACAGGGGAAAAACCGGGGAGCTGTTTTTT
once	TRBV28	TRBJ1-2	NA	CASKISQNYGYTF	TGTGCCAGCAAAATTTCACAGAACTATGGCTACACCTTC
NA	TRBV6-6	TRBJ2-7	NA	CASSPWGASTTRDNYEQYF	TGTGCCAGCAGTCCCTGGGGAGCCTCAACCACACGGGACAACTACGAGCAGTACTTC
NA	TRBV6-5	TRBJ1-2	TRBD1	CASRDSGGDYGYTF	TGTGCCAGCAGGGATTCAGGGGGCGACTATGGCTACACCTTC
NA	TRBV5-1	TRBJ1-1	TRBD1	CASSLVGQGNTEAFF	TGCGCCAGCAGCTTGGTGGGACAGGGGAACACTGAAGCTTTCTTT
NA	TRBV4-3	TRBJ1-3	NA	CASSRQTVTGNTIYF	TGCGCCAGCAGCCGCCAGACAGTCACTGGAAACACCATATATTTT
NA	TRBV5-1	TRBJ2-7	NA	CASSFGQGVSYEQYF	TGCGCCAGCAGCTTTGGCCAGGGTGTCTCCTACGAGCAGTACTTC
NA	TRBV19	TRBJ2-1	NA	CASSIGTSSDEQFF	TGTGCCAGTAGTATCGGGACTTCAAGCGATGAGCAGTTCTTC
NA	TRBV5-1	TRBJ2-5	TRBD2	CASSPGEGTTRAQYF	TGCGCCAGCAGCCCCGGGGAGGGCACAACTAGAGCCCAGTACTTC
NA	TRBV4-3	TRBJ2-1	NA	CASSQVQGPYNEQFF	TGCGCCAGCAGCCAAGTTCAGGGGCCTTACAATGAGCAGTTCTTC
NA	TRBV6-5	TRBJ1-6	NA	CASRLGESYNSPLHF	TGTGCCAGCAGGCTAGGGGAATCCTATAATTCACCCCTCCACTTT
once	TRBV6-2/TRBV6-3	TRBJ1-2	TRBD1	CASSLRRTGAGYGYTF	TGTGCCAGCAGCCTACGTCGGACAGGGGCTGGGTATGGCTACACCTTC
NA	TRBV13	TRBJ2-5	NA	CASRLTGRVETQYF	TGTGCCAGCAGACTAACCGGGCGGGTCGAGACCCAGTACTTC
NA	TRBV18	TRBJ1-1	NA	CASSVGTANRKAFF	TGTGCCAGCTCCGTTGGGACTGCTAATAGGAAAGCTTTCTTT
NA	TRBV5-1	TRBJ2-7	NA	CASSPGTLSYEQYF	TGCGCCAGCAGCCCTGGGACTCTCTCCTACGAGCAGTACTTC
NA	TRBV19	TRBJ2-3	NA	CASSIGFAGTDTQYF	TGTGCCAGTAGTATTGGGTTTGCGGGAACAGATACGCAGTATTTT
NA	TRBV7-6	TRBJ1-2	TRBD1	CASSILRGRGYGYTF	TGTGCCAGCAGCATTCTCAGGGGGCGAGGCTATGGCTACACCTTC
NA	TRBV10-1	TRBJ1-1	NA	CASSDLLGGAFF	TGCGCCAGCAGTGACCTTCTCGGGGGAGCTTTCTTT
few	TRBV30	TRBJ2-7	NA	CAWSVHDEQYF	TGTGCCTGGAGTGTACATGACGAGCAGTACTTC
NA	TRBV24-1	TRBJ2-1	TRBD1	CATSNPGQGVYNEQFF	TGTGCCACCAGTAATCCGGGGCAGGGGGTGTACAATGAGCAGTTCTTC
NA	TRBV4-1	TRBJ2-1	TRBD2	CASSRQPQAGGYNEQFF	TGCGCCAGCAGCCGTCAGCCCCAGGCGGGAGGCTACAATGAGCAGTTCTTC
NA	TRBV18	TRBJ1-3	NA	CASSPQDIMSGNTIYF	TGTGCCAGCTCACCACAGGACATTATGTCTGGAAACACCATATATTTT
few	TRBV2	TRBJ1-6	NA	CATTTSSYNSPLHF	TGTGCCACCACTACTAGCTCCTATAATTCACCCCTCCACTTT
NA	TRBV19	TRBJ1-5	TRBD1	CASSTDRHSDQPQHF	TGTGCCAGTAGTACGGACAGGCACAGTGATCAGCCCCAGCATTTT
NA	TRBV18	TRBJ1-1	NA	CASSSGGTNTEAFF	TGTGCCAGCTCGAGTGGAGGGACGAACACTGAAGCTTTCTTT
NA	TRBV5-4	TRBJ1-1	NA	CASSTQANTEAFF	TGTGCCAGCAGCACTCAGGCTAACACTGAAGCTTTCTTT
NA	TRBV5-3	TRBJ1-3	TRBD1	CARSARGGNDSGNTIYF	TGTGCCAGAAGCGCCCGAGGGGGCAACGACTCTGGAAACACCATATATTTT
NA	TRBV9	TRBJ1-2	NA	CASSVVGGNGYTF	TGTGCCAGCAGCGTAGTAGGGGGAAATGGCTACACCTTC
NA	TRBV7-9	TRBJ2-3	NA	CASSFEGATQYF	TGTGCCAGCAGCTTCGAGGGTGCTACGCAGTATTTT
once	TRBV11-2	TRBJ1-1	TRBD1	CASSPATGGTEAFF	TGTGCCAGCAGCCCGGCAACAGGGGGAACTGAAGCTTTCTTT
NA	TRBV3-1/TRBV3-2	TRBJ1-1	TRBD1	CASSLLRDRVPEAFF	TGTGCCAGCAGCCTCCTCCGGGACAGAGTCCCTGAAGCTTTCTTT
NA	TRBV18	TRBJ1-5	TRBD1	CASSLSAPQRQGHQPQHF	TGTGCCAGCTCACTCTCGGCCCCCCAAAGACAGGGGCATCAGCCCCAGCATTTT
few	TRBV6-5	TRBJ1-2	NA	CASGQIHIYGYTF	TGTGCCAGCGGACAGATTCATATCTATGGCTACACCTTC
NA	TRBV7-7	TRBJ2-2	NA	CASSLNKNTGELFF	TGTGCCAGCAGCTTAAACAAGAACACCGGGGAGCTGTTTTTT
NA	TRBV25-1	TRBJ1-6	NA	CASSGQGNSPLHF	TGTGCCAGCAGTGGTCAGGGGAATTCACCCCTCCACTTT
NA	TRBV4-3	TRBJ2-3	TRBD2	CASSQTGTSGGIDTQYF	TGCGCCAGCAGCCAGACCGGGACTAGCGGGGGGATAGATACGCAGTATTTT
NA	TRBV28	TRBJ1-5	NA	CASSPGGGGSNQPQHF	TGTGCCAGCAGCCCAGGTGGGGGAGGCAGCAATCAGCCCCAGCATTTT